This TCR beta chain emerged from a study of cytomegalovirus exposure and HLA in healthy donors. Across the whole study: HLA-typed donors were the source of tens of millions of unique TCRs, which an early data release held. Overall study findings and caveats: Likely technical artifact: a cluster of highly shared sequence variants. Cytomegalovirus-associated TCR beta chains were listed, numbering some 180. Published work reported that the classifier diagnosed cytomegalovirus status with high specificity and sensitivity.

Primers included in the PCR were 60 Vbeta and 13 Jbeta primers. The protocol was immunoSEQ multiplex PCR, while the TCRdb copy is restricted to in-frame clones and leaves out a portion. The sample lists some 240,000 clones, around 90% seen once, with around 1.7% in the top ten. To note about this clone: No antigen is known for it.

This CDR3 is 16 amino acids long. CDR1 and CDR2 (germline): SGHTS, YDEGEE. J lost 5 bases, V lost 0 bases, and 10 bases had no gene match. The chain combines TRBV5-8 with TRBJ1-2; 7 nucleotides agree with TRBD1. This receptor was obtained from a girl aged 2 to 10 in good health and CMV-seronegative. Sequenced sample: PBMCs. The CDR3 region has the DNA TGTGCCAGCAGCTTGGAAGGGGGCCGCCAGGGGTATGGCTACACCTTC. Translated, it gives CASSLEGGRQGYGYTF.